The entry below describes one T cell receptor (beta chain). Its specificity is not known. This sample was included in a study of response to subunit inactivated influenza vaccine. Study-wide results and limits: After each seasonal influenza vaccination, few new T cells are recruited, the authors suggested.

CDR1 is DFQATT and CDR2 is SNEGSKA in the germline V gene (reference sequence). This CDR3 has 16 residues. Trimming shortened V by 0 bases and J by 1 base, and 13 bases separated the two germline ends. TCRdb called the RT-PCR reads again in MiXCR, with one record for every CDR3 protein. The table records 650,000 to 800,000 distinct CDR3 sequences, around 13% of them present only once. The receptor was isolated from a man over 45 who received an inactivated influenza vaccine. The V call is TRBV20-1, the J call TRBJ2-1; D is perhaps TRBD2 (6 bases). The material sequenced was PBMCs from blood, taken less than 15 days before vaccination. CDR3 protein: CSAREVGGVSYNEQFF. CDR3 coding DNA: TGCAGTGCTAGAGAAGTCGGCGGGGTGTCCTACAATGAGCAGTTCTTC.